The clone carrying this T cell receptor (beta chain) came up a few times. Its specificity is unknown. This specimen belongs to a study of vaccination and CD4 T cells after COVID-19. The treatment: approximately nine-day PBMC culture with coronavirus spike peptide pools or control peptides (ViraFEST assay). ViraFEST expanded antigen-specific T cells with peptide pools, then sequenced TCRs. Scientists ran DNA taken from cultured CD4+ T cells through the Oncomine TCR Beta short-read assay for sequencing. Once CD4+ T cells had been cultured, genomic DNA was extracted from them. TCRdb re-called the PCR reads with MiXCR, one entry per CDR3 protein. The sample contains about 20,000 distinct CDR3 sequences, around 55% of which appear only once. This receptor was identified in a human donor who had recovered from COVID-19. The sequenced sample consisted of CD4+ T cells from blood, cultured in vitro.

CDR3 sequence (DNA): TGTGCCAGCAGTTCCTCATCTGGAAACACCATATATTTT. This encodes CASSSSSGNTIYF. J is TRBJ1-3 and V is TRBV28; D remains ambiguous. The CDR3 consists of 13 residues. With 4 bases removed from V and 1 base from J, the gap between germline ends came to 5 bases. Germline V gene data show CDR1 as MDHEN and CDR2 as SYDVKM.